Each of the 10 T cell receptor beta chains below was sequenced from the same sample in a study of T-cell reconstitution after alpha-beta-depleted transplantation in children. Using unique molecular identifiers, the investigators prepared the TCRbeta library. TCRdb fed the PCR reads into MiXCR, producing one record per CDR3 protein. The sample has some 400,000 distinct CDR3 sequences, roughly 20% seen once; the top ten hold 3% to 4.5%. Here the sequenced sample was PBMCs from the stem cell graft donor, taken from the stem cell graft. The receptors were gathered from a human donor who donated a stem cell graft to a child with acute myeloid leukemia.

Only a few counts were recorded for this clonotype. This chain joins TRBV6-1 and TRBJ2-7; unclear D gene. This CDR3 is 14 amino acids long. Trimming took 2 bases from V and 2 from J, leaving 10 bases between them. Germline CDR1 reads MNHNS; CDR2 reads SASEGT. The CDR3 sequence is CASSEKDGAYEQYF. The CDR3 nucleotides are TGTGCCAGCAGTGAAAAGGACGGCGCCTACGAGCAGTACTTC.

In its sample, this clonotype was seen many times. The chain recombines TRBV4-2 with TRBJ2-7; D is ambiguous. The CDR3 sequence is 11 residues long. CDR1 and CDR2 (germline): LGHNA, YNFKEQ. Trimming pared 1 base from V and 5 bases from J, leaving 3 bases between. The CDR3 sequence is CASSQGNEQYF. As DNA, the CDR3 is TGTGCCAGCAGCCAAGGTAACGAGCAGTACTTC.

The chain recombines TRBV15 with TRBJ2-5; TRBD2 might be the D (6 bases). The length of the CDR3 is 16 residues. Germline-derived CDR1 and CDR2 are LNHNV and YYDKDF (reference sequence). V lost 1 base and J lost 4, with 16 bases in between. CDR3 amino acids: CATSRVNGSRRETQYF. The CDR3 coding sequence is TGTGCCACCAGCAGAGTCAACGGGAGCCGGCGAGAGACCCAGTACTTC. Full variable domain (missing parts from reference TRBV15 and TRBJ2-5): DAMVIQNPRYQVTQFGKPVTLSCSQTLNHNVMYWYQQKSSQAPKLLFHYYDKDFNNEADTPDNFQSRRPNTSFCFLDIRSPGLGDTAMYLCATSRVNGSRRETQYFGPGTRLLVL.

This clonotype was seen a handful of times. This sequence joins TRBV20-1 and TRBJ2-2, with D tentatively TRBD2 (5 bases). The V end lost 4 bases, the J end lost 4 bases, and 13 bases lay between the germline ends. The CDR3 loop spans 14 amino acids. In germline, CDR1 is DFQATT, CDR2 SNEGSKA (reference sequence). The CDR3 sequence is CSAIIRAGTGELFF. CDR3 DNA sequence: TGCAGTGCTATAATAAGGGCGGGCACCGGGGAGCTGTTTTTT.

The rearrangement links TRBV4-1 to TRBJ2-7; 8 nucleotides line up with TRBD2. V lost 6 bases and J lost 2; bases outside the gene matches: 9. Per germline, CDR1 MGHRA and CDR2 YSYEKL. This CDR3 contains 15 residues. CDR3 nucleotides: TGCGCCAGCAGGACAGACGAAGCGGGAGCCTACGAGCAGTACTTC. Translation gives CASRTDEAGAYEQYF.

The chain recombines TRBV12-3 or TRBV12-4 with TRBJ1-3, with D perhaps matching TRBD1 (5 bases). V lost 5 bases to trimming and J lost 0 bases, with 11 bases between them. This CDR3 contains 15 residues. CDR3 sequence (DNA): TGTGCCAGCAGTCCGGGACGGCTCTCTGGAAACACCATATATTTT. Protein product: CASSPGRLSGNTIYF.

V gene TRBV7-2 combines with J gene TRBJ2-7; 12 nucleotides line up with TRBD1. J lost 4 bases, V lost 5 bases, and 6 bases had no gene match. Germline CDR1 is SGHTA and CDR2 is FQGNSA. This CDR3 spans 15 amino acids. The CDR3 DNA sequence: TGTGCCAGCAGCGCCGCGGGACAGGGGGCATACGAGCAGTACTTC. Protein: CASSAAGQGAYEQYF.

The table lists this clonotype with many counts. The V call is TRBV29-1, the J call TRBJ2-2; perhaps TRBD1 as D (6 bases). Trimming removed 6 bases from V and 5 bases from J, with 10 bases in between. The CDR3 runs to 12 residues. Germline V gene lookup returns CDR1 SQVTM and CDR2 ANQGSEA. CDR3 sequence: CSVLQGTGELFF. The DNA of the CDR3 is TGCAGCGTCCTACAGGGTACCGGGGAGCTGTTTTTT.

The chain joins TRBV4-1 to TRBJ2-7; 7 bases match TRBD2. The germline CDR1 and CDR2 sequences are MGHRA and YSYEKL. V gave up 4 bases and J gave up 3 bases; unmatched junction bases: 9. The CDR3 covers 15 residues. CDR3 in DNA: TGCGCCAGCAGCCTCCAAAAAACTAGCGACTACGAGCAGTACTTC. Translated: CASSLQKTSDYEQYF.

The V and J genes are TRBV5-1 and TRBJ2-2; perhaps TRBD1 as D (6 bases). Germline CDR1 and CDR2: SGHRS and YFSETQ. The CDR3 has 15 amino acids. With 4 bases removed from V and 1 base from J, the gap between germline ends came to 11 bases. This CDR3 reads CASSPRDKNTGELFF. The CDR3 DNA reads as TGCGCCAGCAGCCCCCGGGACAAGAACACCGGGGAGCTGTTTTTT.